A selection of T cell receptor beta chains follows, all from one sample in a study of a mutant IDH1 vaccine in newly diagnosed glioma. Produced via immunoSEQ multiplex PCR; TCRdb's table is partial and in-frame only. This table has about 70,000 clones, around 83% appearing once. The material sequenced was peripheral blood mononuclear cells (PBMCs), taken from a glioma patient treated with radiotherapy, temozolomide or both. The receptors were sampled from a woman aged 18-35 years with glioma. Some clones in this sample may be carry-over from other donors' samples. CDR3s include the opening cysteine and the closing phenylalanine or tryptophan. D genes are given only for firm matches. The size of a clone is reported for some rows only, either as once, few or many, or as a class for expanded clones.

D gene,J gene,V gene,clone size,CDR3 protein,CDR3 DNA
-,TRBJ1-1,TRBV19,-,CASSAYLGPEAFF,TGTGCCAGTAGTGCTTACCTCGGACCTGAAGCTTTCTTT
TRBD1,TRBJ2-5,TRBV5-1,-,CASRKGAQSTGGRGETQYF,TGCGCCAGCAGAAAGGGGGCCCAATCGACAGGGGGTAGAGGAGAGACCCAGTACTTC
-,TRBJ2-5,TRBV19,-,CASSIRETQYF,TGTGCCAGTAGTATTCGAGAGACCCAGTACTTC
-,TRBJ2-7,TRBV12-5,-,CASGSPPAVSYEQYF,TGTGCTAGTGGTTCCCCCCCGGCGGTCTCCTACGAGCAGTACTTC
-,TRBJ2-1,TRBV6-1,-,CASRLTVSEQFF,TGTGCCAGCAGATTAACAGTAAGTGAGCAGTTCTTC
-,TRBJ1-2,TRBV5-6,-,CASRAQGPGGYTF,TGTGCCAGCAGGGCGCAGGGGCCCGGGGGCTACACCTTC
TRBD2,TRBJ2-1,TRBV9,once,CASSSRGTSGGTEQFF,TGTGCCAGCAGCTCCCGCGGGACTAGCGGAGGGACTGAGCAGTTCTTC
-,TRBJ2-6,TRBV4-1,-,CASSPLVSAGANVLTF,TGCGCCAGCAGCCCCCTAGTGTCCGCTGGGGCCAACGTCCTGACTTTC
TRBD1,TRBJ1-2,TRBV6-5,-,CASSPDRGSGGYTF,TGTGCCAGCAGCCCCGACAGGGGGTCAGGAGGCTACACCTTC
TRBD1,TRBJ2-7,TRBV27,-,CASRGTDSYEQYF,TGTGCCAGCAGGGGGACAGACTCCTACGAGCAGTACTTC